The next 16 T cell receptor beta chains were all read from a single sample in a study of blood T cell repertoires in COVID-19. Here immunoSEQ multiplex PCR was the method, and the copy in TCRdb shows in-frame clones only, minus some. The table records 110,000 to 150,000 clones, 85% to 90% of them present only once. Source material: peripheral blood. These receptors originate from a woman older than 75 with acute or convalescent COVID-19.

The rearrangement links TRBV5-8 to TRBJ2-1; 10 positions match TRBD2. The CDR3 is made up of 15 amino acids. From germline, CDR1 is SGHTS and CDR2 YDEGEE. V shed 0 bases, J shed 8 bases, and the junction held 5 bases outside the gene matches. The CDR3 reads CASSLVLLAGDEQFF. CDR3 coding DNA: TGTGCCAGCAGCTTGGTGTTGCTAGCGGGGGATGAGCAGTTCTTC.

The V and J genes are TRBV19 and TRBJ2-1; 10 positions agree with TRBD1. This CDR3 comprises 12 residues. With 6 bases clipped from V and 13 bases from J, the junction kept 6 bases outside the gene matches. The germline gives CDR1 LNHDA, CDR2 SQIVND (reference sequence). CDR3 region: CASRARQGAQFF. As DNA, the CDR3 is TGTGCCAGTAGGGCCCGACAGGGGGCTCAGTTCTTC.

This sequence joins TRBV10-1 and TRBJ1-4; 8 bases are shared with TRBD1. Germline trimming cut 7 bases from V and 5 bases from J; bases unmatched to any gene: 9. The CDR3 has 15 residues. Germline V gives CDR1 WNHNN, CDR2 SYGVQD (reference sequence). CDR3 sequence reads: CASIPADRGNEKLFF. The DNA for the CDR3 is TGCGCCAGCATTCCCGCAGACAGGGGAAATGAAAAACTGTTTTTT.

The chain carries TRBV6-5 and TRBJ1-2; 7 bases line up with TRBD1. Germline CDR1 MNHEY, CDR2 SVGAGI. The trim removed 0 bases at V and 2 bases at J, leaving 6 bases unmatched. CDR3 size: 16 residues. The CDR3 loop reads CASSYSVEGANYGYTF. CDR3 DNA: TGTGCCAGCAGTTACTCGGTTGAGGGGGCCAACTATGGCTACACCTTC.

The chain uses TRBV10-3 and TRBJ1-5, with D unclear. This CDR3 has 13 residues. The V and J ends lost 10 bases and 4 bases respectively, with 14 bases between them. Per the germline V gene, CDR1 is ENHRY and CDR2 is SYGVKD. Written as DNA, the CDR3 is TGTGCCACCGAGGAGGACGGAAATCAGCCCCAGCATTTT. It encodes CATEEDGNQPQHF.

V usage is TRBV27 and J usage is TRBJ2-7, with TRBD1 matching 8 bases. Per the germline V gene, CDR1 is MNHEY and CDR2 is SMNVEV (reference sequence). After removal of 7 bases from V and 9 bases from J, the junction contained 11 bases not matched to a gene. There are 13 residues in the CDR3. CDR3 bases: TGTGCCAGCACCAACAGGGGGAATTTTAGGCAGTACTTC. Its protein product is CASTNRGNFRQYF.

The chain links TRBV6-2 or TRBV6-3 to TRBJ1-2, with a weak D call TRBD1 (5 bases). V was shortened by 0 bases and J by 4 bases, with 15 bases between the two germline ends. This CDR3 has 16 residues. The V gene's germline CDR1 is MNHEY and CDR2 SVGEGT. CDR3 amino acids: CASSYSYGASIYGYTF. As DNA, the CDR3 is TGTGCCAGCAGTTACTCCTATGGGGCTTCAATCTATGGCTACACCTTC.

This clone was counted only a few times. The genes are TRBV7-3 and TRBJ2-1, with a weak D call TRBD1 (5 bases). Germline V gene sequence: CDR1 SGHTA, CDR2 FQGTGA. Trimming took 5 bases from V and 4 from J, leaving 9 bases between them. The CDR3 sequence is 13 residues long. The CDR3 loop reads CASSHDRYNEQFF. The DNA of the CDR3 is TGTGCCAGCAGCCACGACAGATACAATGAGCAGTTCTTC. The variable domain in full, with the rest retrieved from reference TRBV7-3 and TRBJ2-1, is GAGVSQTPSNKVTEKGKYVELRCDPISGHTALYWYRQSLGQGPEFLIYFQGTGAADDSGLPNDRFFAVRPEGSVSTLKIQRTERGDSAVYLCASSHDRYNEQFFGPGTRLTVL.

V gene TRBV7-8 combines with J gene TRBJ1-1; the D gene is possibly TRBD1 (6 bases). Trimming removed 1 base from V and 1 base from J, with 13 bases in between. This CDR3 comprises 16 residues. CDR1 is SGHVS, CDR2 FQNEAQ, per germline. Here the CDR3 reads CASSLGGGDKNTEAFF. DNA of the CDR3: TGTGCCAGCAGCTTAGGGGGAGGGGACAAGAACACTGAAGCTTTCTTT. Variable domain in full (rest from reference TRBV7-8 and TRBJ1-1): GAGVSQSPRYKVAKRGQDVALRCDPISGHVSLFWYQQALGQGPEFLTYFQNEAQLDKSGLPSDRFFAERPEGSVSTLKIQRTQQEDSAVYLCASSLGGGDKNTEAFFGQGTRLTVV.

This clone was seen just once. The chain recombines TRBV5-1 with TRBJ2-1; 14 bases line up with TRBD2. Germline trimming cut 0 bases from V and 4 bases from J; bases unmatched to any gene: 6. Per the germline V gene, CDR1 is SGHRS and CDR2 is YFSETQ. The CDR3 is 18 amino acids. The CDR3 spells CASSLAGGTSGGYNEQFF. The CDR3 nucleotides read TGCGCCAGCAGCTTGGCCGGAGGGACTAGCGGGGGATACAATGAGCAGTTCTTC.

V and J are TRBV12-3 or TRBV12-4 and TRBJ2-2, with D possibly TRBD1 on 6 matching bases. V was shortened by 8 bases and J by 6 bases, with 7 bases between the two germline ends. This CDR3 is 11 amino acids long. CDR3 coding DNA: TGTGCCAGCCAGGGGTCCGGGGAGCTGTTTTTT. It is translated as CASQGSGELFF.

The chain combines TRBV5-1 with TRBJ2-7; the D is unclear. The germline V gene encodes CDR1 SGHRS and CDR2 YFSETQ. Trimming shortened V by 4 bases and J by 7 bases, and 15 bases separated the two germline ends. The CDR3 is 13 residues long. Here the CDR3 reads CASSPERFGEQYF. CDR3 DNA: TGCGCCAGCAGCCCAGAGAGGTTTGGGGAGCAGTACTTC. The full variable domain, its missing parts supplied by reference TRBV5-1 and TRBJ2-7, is KAGVTQTPRYLIKTRGQQVTLSCSPISGHRSVSWYQQTPGQGLQFLFEYFSETQRNKGNFPGRFSGRQFSNSRSEMNVSTLELGDSALYLCASSPERFGEQYFGPGTRLTVT.

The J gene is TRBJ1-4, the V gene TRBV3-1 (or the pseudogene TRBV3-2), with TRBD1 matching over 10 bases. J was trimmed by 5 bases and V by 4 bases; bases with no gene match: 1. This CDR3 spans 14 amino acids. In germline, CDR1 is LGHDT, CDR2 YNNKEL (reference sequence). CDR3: CASSPTGGNEKLFF. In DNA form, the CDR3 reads TGTGCCAGCAGCCCGACAGGGGGCAATGAAAAACTGTTTTTT.

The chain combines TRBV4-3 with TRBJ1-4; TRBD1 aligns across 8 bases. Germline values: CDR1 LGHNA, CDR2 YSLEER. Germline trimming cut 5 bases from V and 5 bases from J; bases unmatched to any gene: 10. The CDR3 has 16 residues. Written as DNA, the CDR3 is TGCGCCAGCAGCAACGAAGAACAGGGGGAGAATGAAAAACTGTTTTTT. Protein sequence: CASSNEEQGENEKLFF.

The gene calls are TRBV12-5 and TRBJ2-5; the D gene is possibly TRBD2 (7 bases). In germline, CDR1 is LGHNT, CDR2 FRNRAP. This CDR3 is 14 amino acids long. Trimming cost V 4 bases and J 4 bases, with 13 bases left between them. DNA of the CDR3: TGTGCTAGTGGTTCGACCCGGGGGGCAGAGACCCAGTACTTC. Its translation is CASGSTRGAETQYF. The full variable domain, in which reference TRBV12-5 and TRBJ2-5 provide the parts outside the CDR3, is DARVTQTPRHKVTEMGQEVTMRCQPILGHNTVFWYRQTMMQGLELLAYFRNRAPLDDSGMPKDRFSAEMPDATLATLKIQPSEPRDSAVYFCASGSTRGAETQYFGPGTRLLVL.

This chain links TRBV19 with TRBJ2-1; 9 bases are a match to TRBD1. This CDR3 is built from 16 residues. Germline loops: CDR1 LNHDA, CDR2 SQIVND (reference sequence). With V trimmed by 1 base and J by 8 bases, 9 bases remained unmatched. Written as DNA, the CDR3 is TGTGCCAGTAGTATAGCCCTGGGACAGGGTTCTTATGAGCAGTTCTTC. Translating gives CASSIALGQGSYEQFF. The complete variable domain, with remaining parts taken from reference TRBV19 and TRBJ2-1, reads DGGITQSPKYLFRKEGQNVTLSCEQNLNHDAMYWYRQDPGQGLRLIYYSQIVNDFQKGDIAEGYSVSREKKESFPLTVTSAQKNPTAFYLCASSIALGQGSYEQFFGPGTRLTVL.